This T cell receptor (beta chain) was captured in a study of molecular identifiers for immune sequencing clone quantification (dated by TCRdb to the late 2010s). Background for the entire study: For a replicate experiment, RNA from roughly 21,000 or 96,000 naive CD8 T cells was divided into five aliquots, of which four were sequenced. This methods study used CD8 T cells to benchmark TCR RNA copy counting and molecular-identifier clustering-based TCR repertoire sequencing (MIDCIRS).

Library preparation employed PCR. Sequenced on an Illumina HiSeq 4000. Preparation of bulk TCR libraries followed a previously described approach, with the TCR primers listed in Table S5. Total RNA was purified with the Qiagen AllPrep DNA/RNA kit. Reads from multiple sequencing runs of the same library were pooled before analysis. As for how the authors treated the data: Reads were retained only if the reads had an exact TCR constant sequence, and the retained reads were trimmed to 150 nt and grouped according to their 12-nt molecular barcodes. Reads within each barcode group were sub-clustered using a 15% Levenshtein threshold, and quality-weighted consensus sequences were constructed for each RNA molecule. Non-functional sequences were excluded, and lower-count sequences lying one edit away from another sequence were also excluded. Barcode sub-clusters with fewer than 20% of the maximum read count were removed, based on fitting two negative binomial distributions. TCRdb took the public reads, trimmed them with fastp at Q25, ran MiXCR for clone calling and kept in-frame beta chains. Rows are unified per CDR3 protein, each entry keeping the most common DNA and genes. TCRdb assigned the V and J calls; the authors' analysis was not used. Here the sample has around 470,000 distinct CDR3 sequences; 20% to 25% occur a single time. 0.84% of the sample is held by the ten biggest clonotypes.

Libraries of naive CD8 T cells were built from anywhere between roughly 17,000 and 1,000,000 sorted cells, with 10%, 30% or 50% of the purified RNA used. Naive CD8 T cells were FACS-sorted as CD8+CD4-CCR7+CD45RA+ on a BD FACSAria II into RLT Plus buffer. To test detection sensitivity, Jurkat RNA equal to fewer than 13 TCR copies was added to samples of about 17,000-1,100,000 naive CD8 T cells. Enrichment of CD8 T cells was done with RosetteSep CD8+ T Cell Enrichment Cocktail plus Ficoll-Paque, and ACK red cell lysis came afterward. Notes on this clonotype: No antigen is known for it. Base qualities are not at hand, and no much larger clone is one base apart.

On the study overall, not on this receptor specifically: Identical TCR molecules sharing a barcode could cause highly expanded clone sizes to be underestimated. Spiked-in Jurkat TCR RNA equivalent to a single cell was reported to be detectable even among one million naive CD8 T cells. When barcode sub-clustering was omitted, TCR diversity was inflated by chimeric consensus sequences, with chimeras reaching as high as 47%. Spiked-in Jurkat TCR RNA (approximately 10 copies' worth), which is not part of the donor repertoire, was contained in the naive libraries. Modeling gave about three recovered TCR RNA copies per cell versus approximately 10 by digital PCR, implying roughly 29% capture efficiency. In CMV-specific effector cells, clones with more than 20 RNA copies accounted for over 99% of molecules, whereas in naive cells such clones accounted for under 1%.

Including cysteine and phenylalanine, the CDR3 has 13 amino acids. The read is trimmed to its CDR3 DNA, 39 bases read in frame from base 1. V lost 0 bases and J lost 1 base; the stretch between them is 6 bases long. From the germline V gene (reference sequence), CDR1 is GTSNPN and CDR2 is SVGIG. The rearranged segments are TRBV30 and TRBJ1-1, with no reliable assignment of the D segment. Material for sequencing was naive CD8+ T cells from blood, with Jurkat cell RNA spiked in. The meaning of the sample's cell subset or site label: FACS-sorted CD8+CD4-CCR7+CD45RA+ naive T cells. The TCR comes from a human donor in good health. Some libraries in this study had Jurkat cell RNA spiked in. Here the CDR3 is given as CAWSVTRNTEAFF. The nucleotide sequence reads as follows: TGTGCCTGGAGTGTTACGCGGAACACTGAAGCTTTCTTT. Here the CDR3 is joined to the reference TRBV30 and TRBJ1-1 genes, and the full variable domain is: SQTIHQWPATLVQPVGSPLSLECTVEGTSNPNLYWYRQAAGRGLQLLFYSVGIGQISSEVPQNLSASRPQDRQFILSSKKLLLSDSGFYLCAWSVTRNTEAFFGQGTRLTVV.